This TCR beta chain was obtained from a study of T cells of healthy individuals. The germline CDR1 and CDR2 sequences are MDHEN and SYDVKM. Trimming took off 1 base at V and 4 bases at J, with 14 bases between the two ends. The CDR3 contains 17 residues. This clonotype came up a few times. TCRdb called the 5' RACE reads again in MiXCR, with one record for every CDR3 protein. The data contain roughly 87,000 distinct CDR3 sequences, 17% of them singletons. The chain recombines TRBV28 with TRBJ1-6; D perhaps matches TRBD1 (5 bases). This clonotype originated in a human donor in good health. CDR3: CASSLLEGRYYNSPLHF. The CDR3, as DNA: TGTGCCAGCAGTTTATTAGAGGGACGATATTATAATTCACCCCTCCACTTT.